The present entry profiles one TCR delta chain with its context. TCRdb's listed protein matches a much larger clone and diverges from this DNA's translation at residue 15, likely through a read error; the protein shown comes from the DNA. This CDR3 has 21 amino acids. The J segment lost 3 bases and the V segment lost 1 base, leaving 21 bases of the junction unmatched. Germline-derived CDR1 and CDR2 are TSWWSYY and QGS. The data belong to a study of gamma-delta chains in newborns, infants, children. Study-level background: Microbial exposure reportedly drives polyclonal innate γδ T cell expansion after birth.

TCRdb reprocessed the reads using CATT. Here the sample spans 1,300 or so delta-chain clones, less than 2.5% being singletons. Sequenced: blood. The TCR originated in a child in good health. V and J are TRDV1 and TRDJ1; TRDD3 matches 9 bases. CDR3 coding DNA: TGTGCTCTTGGGGAACCAACTTCCCGCTACTCTCTGGGGGATGCGCCCGATAAACTCATCTTT. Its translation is CALGEPTSRYSLGDAPDKLIF.